The present TCR beta chain was sequenced within a study of graft-versus-host responses after intestinal transplantation. Across the study: Transplants were multivisceral, liver-intestinal, or isolated intestinal. Every recipient had anti-thymocyte globulin induction and approximately 3 years of tacrolimus plus steroids.

Study results and limitations: GvH clones were found in recipient marrow; some appeared first in ileum or blood.

TCRdb keeps only in-frame clones here, not all; method: immunoSEQ multiplex PCR. The repertoire holds more than 70,000 clones, with 85% to 95% as singletons. Germline assignment: CDR1 LNHDA and CDR2 SQIVND (reference sequence). The trim removed 7 bases at V and 3 bases at J, leaving 5 bases unmatched. The length of the CDR3 is 15 residues. This clone was detected only a few times. The antigen is not known. The chain recombines TRBV19 with TRBJ2-1, with TRBD2 identical over 11 bases. The sequence derives from a human donor who was the organ donor for an intestinal transplant. Sequencing used unstimulated CD8+ T cells sorted from spleen or lymph node cells, obtained before transplant. The CDR3 reads CASNPGTSGYNEQFF. The CDR3 nucleotides read TGTGCCAGTAACCCCGGGACTAGCGGCTACAATGAGCAGTTCTTC.